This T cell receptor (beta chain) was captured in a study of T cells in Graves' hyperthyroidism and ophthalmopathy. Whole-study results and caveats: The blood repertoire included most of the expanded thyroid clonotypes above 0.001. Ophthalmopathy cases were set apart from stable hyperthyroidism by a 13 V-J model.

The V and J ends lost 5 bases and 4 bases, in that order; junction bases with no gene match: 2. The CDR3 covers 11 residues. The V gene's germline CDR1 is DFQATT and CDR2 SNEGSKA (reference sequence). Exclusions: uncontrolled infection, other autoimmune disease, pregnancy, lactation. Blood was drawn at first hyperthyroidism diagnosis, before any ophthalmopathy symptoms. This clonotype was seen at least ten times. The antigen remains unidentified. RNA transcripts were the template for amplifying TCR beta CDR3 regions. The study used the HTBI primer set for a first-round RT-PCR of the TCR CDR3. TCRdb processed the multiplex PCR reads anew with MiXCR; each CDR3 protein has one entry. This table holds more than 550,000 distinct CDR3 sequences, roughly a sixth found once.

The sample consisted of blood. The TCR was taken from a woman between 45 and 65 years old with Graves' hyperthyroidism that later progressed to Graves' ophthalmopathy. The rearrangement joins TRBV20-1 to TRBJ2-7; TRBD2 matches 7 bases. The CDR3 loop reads CSAPSGYEQYF. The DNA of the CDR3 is TGCAGTGCTCCTAGCGGTTACGAGCAGTACTTC.